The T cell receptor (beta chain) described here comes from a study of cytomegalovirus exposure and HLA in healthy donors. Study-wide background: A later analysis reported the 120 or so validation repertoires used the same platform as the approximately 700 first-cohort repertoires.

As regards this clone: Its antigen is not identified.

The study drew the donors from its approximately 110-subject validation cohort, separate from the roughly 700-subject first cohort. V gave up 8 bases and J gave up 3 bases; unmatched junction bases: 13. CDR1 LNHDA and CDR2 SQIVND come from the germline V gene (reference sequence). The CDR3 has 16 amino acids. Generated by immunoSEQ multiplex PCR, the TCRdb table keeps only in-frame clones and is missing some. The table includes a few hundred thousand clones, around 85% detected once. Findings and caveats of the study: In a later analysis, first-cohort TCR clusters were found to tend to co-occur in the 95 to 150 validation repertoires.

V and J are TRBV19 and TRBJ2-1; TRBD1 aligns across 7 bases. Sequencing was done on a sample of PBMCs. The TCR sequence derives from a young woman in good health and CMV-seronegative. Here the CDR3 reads CASARRGTSYYNEQFF. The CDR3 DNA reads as TGTGCCAGTGCCCGCAGGGGGACCTCTTACTACAATGAGCAGTTCTTC. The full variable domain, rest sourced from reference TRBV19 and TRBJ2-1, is DGGITQSPKYLFRKEGQNVTLSCEQNLNHDAMYWYRQDPGQGLRLIYYSQIVNDFQKGDIAEGYSVSREKKESFPLTVTSAQKNPTAFYLCASARRGTSYYNEQFFGPGTRLTVL.